This T cell receptor (beta chain) originates from a study of immune reconstitution after stem cell transplant in scleroderma (dated by TCRdb to the late 2010s). Note on this clonotype: What antigen it recognizes has not been identified. No much larger clone is present one base from it, and per-base qualities are unavailable.

Library preparation employed RT-PCR. Sequencer: Illumina MiSeq. Through fastp at Q25 and MiXCR, TCRdb rebuilt clones from the public reads, retaining in-frame beta chains. Rows merge per CDR3 protein into single entries with the most common DNA and genes. The sample table contains roughly 4,800 distinct CDR3 sequences; only one count was recorded for approximately 8.7% of them. Roughly 4.2% of the sample rests with the top ten. The CDR3 spans 13 residues, from the cysteine through the phenylalanine. Only the CDR3 DNA is retained, 39 bases long and in frame from the first base. V is shortened by 5 bases, J by 0 bases, and the region joining them spans 8 bases. Taken from the germline V gene (reference sequence), the CDR1 and CDR2 loops are LNHDA and SQIVND.

Specimen collection occurred before or after autologous hematopoietic stem cell transplantation (not recorded which). This TCR was recovered from a male donor with systemic sclerosis. The chain is assembled from TRBV19 and TRBJ2-7; the D gene is not confidently resolved. The DNA sequence is as follows: TGTGCCAGTAGTTACGCGGACTCCTACGAGCAGTACTTC. It translates to CASSYADSYEQYF.